This T cell receptor (beta chain) was captured by sequencing in a study of T-cell reconstitution after alpha-beta-depleted transplantation in children. There are a few counts of this clonotype. The antigen is unknown. The length of the CDR3 is 12 residues. V lost 5 bases to trimming and J lost 7 bases, with 8 bases between them. CDR1 and CDR2 (germline): SEHNR, FQNEAQ (reference sequence). Study-wide points: Reportedly, roughly two months post-transplant, alpha-beta T cells arose from several hundred expanded graft clones. The main origin of T-cell counts and diversity one year after transplant was newly produced T cells. In some patients, recipient T cells and intrathymic progenitors surviving conditioning explained high day-60 diversity.

As it was prepared, the TCRbeta library received unique molecular identifiers. Each CDR3 protein is one row after TCRdb ran MiXCR on the PCR reads. The sample comprises 200,000 to 300,000 distinct CDR3 sequences, roughly a quarter of which are singletons, and about 4.8% rests with the top ten. This specimen was PBMCs, mostly from graft donor cells, taken 360 days after TCRalphabeta/CD19-depleted stem cell transplant. The source is a female patient aged 2-15 years who had a stem cell transplant for congenital amegakaryocytic thrombocytopenia, so the T cells may come from the graft donor. The V gene is TRBV7-9, the J gene TRBJ1-4, with D hard to call. Here the CDR3 reads CASSPRSEKLFF. As DNA, the CDR3 is TGTGCCAGCAGCCCACGTAGTGAAAAACTGTTTTTT.